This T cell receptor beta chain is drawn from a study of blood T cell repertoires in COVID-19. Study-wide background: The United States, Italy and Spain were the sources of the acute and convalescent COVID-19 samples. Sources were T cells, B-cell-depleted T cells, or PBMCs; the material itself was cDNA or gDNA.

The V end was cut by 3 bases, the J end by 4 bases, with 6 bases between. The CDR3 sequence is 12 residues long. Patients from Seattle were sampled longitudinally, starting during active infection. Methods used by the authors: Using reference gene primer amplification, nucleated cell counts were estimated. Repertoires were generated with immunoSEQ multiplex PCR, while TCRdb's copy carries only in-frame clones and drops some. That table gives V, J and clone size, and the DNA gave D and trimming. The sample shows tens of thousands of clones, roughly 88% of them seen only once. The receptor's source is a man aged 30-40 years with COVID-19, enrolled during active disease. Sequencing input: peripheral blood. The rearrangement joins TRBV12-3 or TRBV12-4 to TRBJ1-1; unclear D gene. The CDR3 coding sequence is TGTGCCAGCAGTTTTCTAGGCACTGAAGCTTTCTTT. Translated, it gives CASSFLGTEAFF.